The entry below describes one T cell receptor beta chain. Trimming removed 6 bases from V and 4 bases from J; junction bases left unmatched: 9. The germline V gene encodes CDR1 MDHEN and CDR2 SYDVKM. The CDR3 is 16 amino acids. Profiled with immunoSEQ multiplex PCR; TCRdb holds only in-frame clones, not every one. The table records tens of thousands of clones, approximately 81% of them present only once. Sample time point: peripheral blood 6 weeks after treatment start. The cohort comprised individuals with locally advanced or metastatic urothelial carcinoma. This sample is part of a study of PD-L1 blockade in urothelial cancer. At the level of the study: It was around 2014 that patients started atezolizumab at 1,200 mg intravenously every 3 weeks. Blood was evaluated 3 weeks (second dose) and 6 weeks after therapy began. Males with bladder-origin urothelial cancer constituted about 85% of the 29 patients.

The sample was PBMCs, taken around atezolizumab (anti-PD-L1) treatment. This sequence was found in a man in his 70s with urothelial cancer. The chain is built from TRBV28 and TRBJ1-2; the match to TRBD1 covers 12 bases. The CDR3: CASRGGQGAFGYGYTF. The CDR3 DNA reads TGTGCCAGCAGAGGGGGACAGGGGGCGTTTGGCTATGGCTACACCTTC.